This TCR beta chain comes out of a study of cytotoxic CD8 clonotypes in ibrutinib-treated CLL. Measured with immunoSEQ multiplex PCR; TCRdb has only the in-frame clones, and not every one. The sample contains 250,000 to 350,000 clones, roughly four fifths of which appear only once. From germline, CDR1 is SGHVS and CDR2 FQNEAQ. There are 14 residues in the CDR3. V was shortened by 3 bases and J by 6 bases, with 12 bases between the two germline ends. The sample in question was PBMCs, obtained at disease progression, from a patient treated with ibrutinib. The clonotype comes from a human donor with chronic lymphocytic leukemia. This chain joins TRBV7-8 and TRBJ1-5; D remains unclear. The CDR3 sequence is CASSFGSSGQPQHF. CDR3 coding DNA: TGTGCCAGCAGCTTTGGGTCTTCCGGTCAGCCCCAGCATTTT.